One sample yielded the 4 T cell receptor beta chains listed below, sequenced in a study of cytomegalovirus exposure and HLA in healthy donors. The PCR contained 60 Vbeta and 13 Jbeta primers. Only in-frame clones appear in the TCRdb table, and some are missing; sequencing was by immunoSEQ multiplex PCR. This sample carries 90,000 to 100,000 clones, around four fifths of them seen once, and the ten largest clones take roughly 5%. The sample consisted of PBMCs. Receptors were obtained from a woman aged 40 to 50 in good health and CMV-seronegative.

V usage is TRBV29-1 and J usage is TRBJ1-1; TRBD1 is a possible D gene (5 bases). The V and J ends lost 7 bases and 1 base respectively, with 16 bases between them. The CDR3 contains 14 residues. Germline CDR1 SQVTM, CDR2 ANQGSEA. CDR3 nucleotide sequence: TGCAGCGCCTCGTCGGCGGGGGAGAACACTGAAGCTTTCTTT. Its protein product is CSASSAGENTEAFF.

The chain links TRBV5-1 to TRBJ1-1; D gene ambiguous. The CDR3 runs to 13 residues. Germline V CDR1 and CDR2: SGHRS, YFSETQ. Trimming removed 1 base from V and 1 base from J, with 5 bases in between. DNA of the CDR3: TGCGCCAGCAGCTTGACTCCGAACACTGAAGCTTTCTTT. This translates into CASSLTPNTEAFF.

The rearrangement links TRBV29-1 to TRBJ2-5; 7 bases are a match to TRBD1. The CDR3 has 11 amino acids. Trimming cost V 5 bases and J 5 bases; bases outside gene matches: 2. Germline V gene data show CDR1 as SQVTM and CDR2 as ANQGSEA. CDR3 amino acids: CSVYRGETQYF. CDR3 sequence (DNA): TGCAGCGTTTACAGGGGTGAGACCCAGTACTTC.

The chain joins TRBV5-5 to TRBJ1-2; the match to TRBD1 covers 12 bases. J lost 4 bases, V lost 5 bases, and 6 bases had no gene match. In germline, CDR1 is SGHKS, CDR2 YYEKEE (reference sequence). The CDR3 has 15 residues. CDR3 in DNA: TGTGCCAGCAGTAGGGACAGGGGGCTTGTCTATGGCTACACCTTC. Protein sequence: CASSRDRGLVYGYTF.